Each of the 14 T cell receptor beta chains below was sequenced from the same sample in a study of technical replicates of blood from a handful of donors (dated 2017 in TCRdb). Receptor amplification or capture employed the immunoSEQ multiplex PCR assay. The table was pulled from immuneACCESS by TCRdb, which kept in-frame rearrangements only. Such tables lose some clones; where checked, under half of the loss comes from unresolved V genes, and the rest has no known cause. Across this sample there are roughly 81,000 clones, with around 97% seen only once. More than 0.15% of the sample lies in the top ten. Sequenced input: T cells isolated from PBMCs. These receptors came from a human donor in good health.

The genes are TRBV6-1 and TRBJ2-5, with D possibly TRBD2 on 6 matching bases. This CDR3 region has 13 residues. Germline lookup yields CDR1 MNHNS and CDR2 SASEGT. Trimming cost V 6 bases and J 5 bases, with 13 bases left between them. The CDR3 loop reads CASRMAGGETQYF. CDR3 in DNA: TGTGCCAGCAGGATGGCTGGGGGGGAGACCCAGTACTTC.

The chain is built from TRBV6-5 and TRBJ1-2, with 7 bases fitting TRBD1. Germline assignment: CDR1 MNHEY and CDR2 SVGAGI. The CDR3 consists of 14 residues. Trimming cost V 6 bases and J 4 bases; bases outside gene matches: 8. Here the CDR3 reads CASREQGPGYGYTF. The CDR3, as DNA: TGTGCCAGCAGGGAACAGGGGCCCGGCTATGGCTACACCTTC.

This chain's CDR3 is CASSLWEGPQSRDTQYF. In DNA, the CDR3 is TGTGCCAGCAGCTTATGGGAGGGCCCGCAGTCCAGAGATACGCAGTATTTT. J is TRBJ2-3 and V is TRBV11-2; 7 bases line up with TRBD2. This CDR3 is 17 amino acids long. J was trimmed by 5 bases and V by 2 bases; bases with no gene match: 13. CDR1 is SGHAT, CDR2 FQNNGV, per germline. Looking up the rest from reference TRBV11-2 and TRBJ2-3 gives the full variable domain: EAGVAQSPRYKIIEKRQSVAFWCNPISGHATLYWYQQILGQGPKLLIQFQNNGVVDDSQLPKDRFSAERLKGVDSTLKIQPAKLEDSAVYLCASSLWEGPQSRDTQYFGPGTRLTVL.

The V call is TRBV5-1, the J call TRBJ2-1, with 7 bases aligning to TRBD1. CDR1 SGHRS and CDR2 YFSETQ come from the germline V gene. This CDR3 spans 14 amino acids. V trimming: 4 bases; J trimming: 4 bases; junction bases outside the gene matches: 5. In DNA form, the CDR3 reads TGCGCCAGCAGCGTGGGACAGACTTACAATGAGCAGTTCTTC. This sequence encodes CASSVGQTYNEQFF.

CDR3 bases: TGTGCCAGCAGCCCGACTAGCGGGGGCTCCTACAATGAGCAGTTCTTC. Its translation: CASSPTSGGSYNEQFF. V and J are TRBV11-3 and TRBJ2-1; 12 bases match TRBD2. The CDR3 sequence is 16 residues long. Germline assignment: CDR1 SGHNT and CDR2 YENEEA. Unmatched junction bases numbered 2, after V lost 5 bases and J lost 0 bases.

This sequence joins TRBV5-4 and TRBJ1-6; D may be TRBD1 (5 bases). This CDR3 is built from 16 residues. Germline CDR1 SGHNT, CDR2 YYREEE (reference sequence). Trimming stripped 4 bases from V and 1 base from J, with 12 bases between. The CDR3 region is CASSPAGGSYNSPLHF. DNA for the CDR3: TGTGCCAGCAGCCCGGCCGGGGGTTCCTATAATTCACCCCTCCACTTT.

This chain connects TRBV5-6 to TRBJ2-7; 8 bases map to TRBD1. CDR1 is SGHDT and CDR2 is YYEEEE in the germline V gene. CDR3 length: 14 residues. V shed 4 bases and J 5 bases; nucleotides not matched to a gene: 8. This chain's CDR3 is CASSPRQGLDEQYF. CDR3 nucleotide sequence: TGTGCCAGCAGCCCTCGACAGGGGCTGGACGAGCAGTACTTC. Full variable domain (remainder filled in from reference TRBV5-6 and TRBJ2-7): DAGVTQSPTHLIKTRGQQVTLRCSPKSGHDTVSWYQQALGQGPQFIFQYYEEEERQRGNFPDRFSGHQFPNYSSELNVNALLLGDSALYLCASSPRQGLDEQYFGPGTRLTVT.

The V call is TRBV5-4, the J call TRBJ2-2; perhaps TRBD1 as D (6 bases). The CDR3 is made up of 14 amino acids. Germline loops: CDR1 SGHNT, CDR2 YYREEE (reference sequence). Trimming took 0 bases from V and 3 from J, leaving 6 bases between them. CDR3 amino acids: CASSLDRDTGELFF. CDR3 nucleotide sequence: TGTGCCAGCAGCTTGGACAGGGACACCGGGGAGCTGTTTTTT.

The CDR3 nucleotides read TGTGCTAGTGGTTTGGCATTACAGGGGGCAGGTGGAAACACCATATATTTT. Its protein is CASGLALQGAGGNTIYF. The V and J genes are TRBV12-5 and TRBJ1-3, with 9 bases fitting TRBD1. The germline V gene has CDR1 LGHNT and CDR2 FRNRAP. The V gene end was trimmed by 1 base and the J gene end by 3 bases; junction bases not matched to a gene: 7. The CDR3 loop spans 17 amino acids.

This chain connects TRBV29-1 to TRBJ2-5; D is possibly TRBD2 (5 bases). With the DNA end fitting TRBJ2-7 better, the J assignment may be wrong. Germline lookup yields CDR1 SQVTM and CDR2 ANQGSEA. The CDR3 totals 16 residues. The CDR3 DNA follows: TGCAGCGTTGTCTCCGGCCGGGGTGCTTCATCCTACGAGCAGTACTTC. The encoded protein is CSVVSGRGASSYEQYF.

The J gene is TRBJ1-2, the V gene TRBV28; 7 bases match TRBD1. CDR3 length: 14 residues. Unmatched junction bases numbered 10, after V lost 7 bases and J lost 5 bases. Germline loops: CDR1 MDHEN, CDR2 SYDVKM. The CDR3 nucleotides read TGTGCCAGCACCATAGGACAGGCGCGATATGGCTACACCTTC. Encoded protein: CASTIGQARYGYTF.

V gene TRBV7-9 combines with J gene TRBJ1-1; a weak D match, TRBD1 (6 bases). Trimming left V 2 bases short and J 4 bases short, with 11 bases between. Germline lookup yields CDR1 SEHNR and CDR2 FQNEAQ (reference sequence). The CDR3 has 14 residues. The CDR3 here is CASSLIGQSTEAFF. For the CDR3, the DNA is TGTGCCAGCAGCTTAATAGGACAGAGCACTGAAGCTTTCTTT.

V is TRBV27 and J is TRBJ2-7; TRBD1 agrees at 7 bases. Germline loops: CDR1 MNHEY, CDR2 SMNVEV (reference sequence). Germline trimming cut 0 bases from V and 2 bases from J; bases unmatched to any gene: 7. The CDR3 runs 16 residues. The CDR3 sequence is CASSLSPTGLAYEQYF. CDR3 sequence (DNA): TGTGCCAGCAGTTTATCCCCGACAGGGTTGGCCTACGAGCAGTACTTC.

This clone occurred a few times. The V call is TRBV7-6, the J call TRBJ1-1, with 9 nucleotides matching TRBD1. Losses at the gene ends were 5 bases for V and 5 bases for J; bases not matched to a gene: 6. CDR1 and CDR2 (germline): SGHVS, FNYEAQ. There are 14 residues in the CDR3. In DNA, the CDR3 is TGTGCCAGCAGCATTGGGACAGGGCCTACTGAAGCTTTCTTT. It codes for CASSIGTGPTEAFF.